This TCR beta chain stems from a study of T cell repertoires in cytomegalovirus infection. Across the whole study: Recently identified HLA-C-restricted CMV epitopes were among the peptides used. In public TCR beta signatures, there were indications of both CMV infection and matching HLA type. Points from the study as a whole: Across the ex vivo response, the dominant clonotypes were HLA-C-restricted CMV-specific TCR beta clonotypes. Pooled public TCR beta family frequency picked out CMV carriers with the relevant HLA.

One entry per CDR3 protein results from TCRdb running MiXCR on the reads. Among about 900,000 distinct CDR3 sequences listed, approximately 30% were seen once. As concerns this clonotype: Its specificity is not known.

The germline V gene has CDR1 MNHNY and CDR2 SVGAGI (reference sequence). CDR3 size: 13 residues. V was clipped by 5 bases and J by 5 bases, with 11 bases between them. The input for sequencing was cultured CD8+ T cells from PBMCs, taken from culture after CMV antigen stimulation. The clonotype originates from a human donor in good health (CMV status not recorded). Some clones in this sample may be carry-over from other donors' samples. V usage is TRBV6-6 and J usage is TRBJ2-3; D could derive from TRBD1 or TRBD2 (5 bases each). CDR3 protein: CASSRGVLDTQYF. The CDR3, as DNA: TGTGCCAGCAGTCGAGGGGTGTTAGATACGCAGTATTTT.